The TCR beta chain described here comes from a study of blood T cell repertoires in COVID-19. Looking at the study overall: Sites in the United States, Italy and Spain provided acute and convalescent COVID-19 samples. PBMCs, B-cell-depleted T cells, or T cells provided the cDNA or gDNA that made up the material.

The CDR3 covers 16 residues. Germline V lookup: CDR1 LNHNV, CDR2 YYDKDF (reference sequence). J was trimmed by 3 bases and V by 0 bases; bases with no gene match: 5. Original methodology: The authors estimated nucleated cell counts from reference gene primer amplification. Clones were sequenced by immunoSEQ multiplex PCR, and TCRdb holds only the in-frame ones, with some missing. V and J calls plus clone size are reproduced from that table; the DNA served to infer D and trimming. The profile shows roughly 120,000 clones, 85% to 90% of them singletons. Sequencing input: peripheral blood. This TCR was recovered from a human donor in a cohort sampled during active COVID-19. The V gene is TRBV15, the J gene TRBJ2-7, with 10 bases matching TRBD1. The CDR3 nucleotides read TGTGCCACCAGCAGAGATGGGACAGGGGCTAACTACGAGCAGTACTTC. Translating gives CATSRDGTGANYEQYF.